The entry that follows covers one T cell receptor (beta chain) sequence. This CDR3 spans 15 amino acids. CDR1 is SGHNT and CDR2 is YYREEE in the germline V gene (reference sequence). Trimming cost V 0 bases and J 5 bases, with 12 bases left between them. Sequencing used immunoSEQ multiplex PCR; TCRdb keeps in-frame clones, though not all of them. The sample lists roughly 100,000 clones, 75% to 95% occurring once. These data originate in a study of OX40 agonist ivuxolimab in advanced cancers. The input for sequencing was CD4+ or CD8+ T cells sorted from blood, taken in a trial of the OX40 agonist ivuxolimab. This receptor was taken from an adult with an advanced solid tumor such as melanoma, head and neck, liver or kidney cancer. The chain joins TRBV5-4 to TRBJ1-5; D gene ambiguous. The CDR3, as DNA: TGTGCCAGCAGCTTGGGAGGAGGGCTCGATCAGCCCCAGCATTTT. Its translation is CASSLGGGLDQPQHF.